Listed below are T cell receptor beta chains from one sample, sequenced in a study of regulatory T cells in long-lasting Graves disease. TCRdb analysed the multiplex PCR reads with MiXCR anew, one entry per CDR3 protein. The sample includes about 450,000 distinct CDR3 sequences, 20% to 25% seen only once; the top ten take roughly a quarter. The sample was peripheral blood mononuclear cells (PBMCs), taken when the disease was refractory, from a patient treated with antithyroid drugs. The receptor source for this set is a female donor with Graves disease. CDR3s leave out the opening cysteine and the closing phenylalanine or tryptophan. Each record gives: clone size, D gene, V gene, CDR3 protein. The D gene is left open where the match is weak. Size is omitted from some rows. Given values are once, few, many or a class for expanded clones.

>many|TRBD1|TRBV19
ASSLRDRGRGNTEAF
>-|-|TRBV18
ASSPLQTTSNTEAF
>few|-|TRBV20-1
SARDGYGGRPYEQY
>once|-|TRBV7-2
ASSLATDHNSPLH
>many|-|TRBV10-3
AISESRGRGSYEQY
>few|-|TRBV6-1
ASVPVWGTNEKLF
>-|TRBD2|TRBV19
ASSSTSGRALAYEQY
>-|TRBD1|TRBV2
ASSRGQGGLANIQY
>many|-|TRBV28
ASSQPQH
>many|TRBD1|TRBV27
ASSWTGKETQY
>-|-|TRBV3-1
ASSQDEGSRLF
>-|-|TRBV2
ASSADGGQGDGYT
>few|-|TRBV20-1
SARDMTLQETQY
>-|-|TRBV30
AWSGQSGTEAF
>-|-|TRBV28
ASTPGQGRKWEQF
>-|-|TRBV19
ASILKEGAHAEAF
>-|TRBD1|TRBV5-1
ASSNRDRDNTGELF
>few|-|TRBV25-1
ASSAYRNWQETQY
>few|TRBD1|TRBV5-1
ASSPGTGVMNTEAF
>few|TRBD1|TRBV5-6
ASSAGQGAYGYT
>many|-|TRBV11-1
ASSLHSAGELF
>-|TRBD1|TRBV18
ASSPTPGQGKY